Below, 15 T cell receptor beta chains from the same sample are listed, as sequenced in a study of T cell responses to AZD1222 COVID-19 vaccine (dated by TCRdb to the early 2020s). The time point label here, explained by the study, means: about 28 days (+/-7) after the second vaccine dose. The library was prepared using the immunoSEQ multiplex PCR assay. The table was pulled from immuneACCESS by TCRdb, which kept in-frame rearrangements only. Such tables lose some clones; where checked, under half of the loss comes from unresolved V genes, and the rest has no known cause. The sample table lists 150,000 to 160,000 clones, 90% of them with a count of one. The top ten clones comprise approximately 1.4% of the sample. Here the sequenced sample was peripheral blood, taken 28 days after the second AZD1222 dose. Every receptor here comes from an adult who received the AZD1222 COVID-19 vaccine.

The rearrangement links TRBV6-5 to TRBJ1-1; D perhaps matches TRBD1 (5 bases). The CDR3 extends over 13 amino acids. The V gene's germline CDR1 is MNHEY and CDR2 SVGAGI. The V and J ends lost 6 bases and 4 bases respectively, with 12 bases between them. The CDR3, as DNA: TGTGCCAGCAGCCCCCCGGGACCCACTGAAGCTTTCTTT. This sequence encodes CASSPPGPTEAFF.

This sequence joins TRBV27 and TRBJ1-2; 7 bases line up with TRBD1. CDR1 MNHEY and CDR2 SMNVEV come from the germline V gene (reference sequence). Germline trimming cut 4 bases from V and 4 bases from J; bases unmatched to any gene: 6. The CDR3 is 14 amino acids. CDR3 DNA: TGTGCCAGCAGTTACAGGGGTTTTGGCTATGGCTACACCTTC. Protein product: CASSYRGFGYGYTF.

The chain carries TRBV11-2 and TRBJ1-1; possible D gene TRBD1, 5 bases. The CDR3 length is 14 residues. The germline CDR1 and CDR2 sequences are SGHAT and FQNNGV. V lost 4 bases to trimming and J lost 5 bases, with 14 bases between them. CDR3 sequence (DNA): TGTGCCAGCAGCTCCCTTCACGGGGGGACTGAAGCTTTCTTT. It is translated as CASSSLHGGTEAFF.

This chain uses TRBV4-1 with TRBJ1-1, with a possible D match to TRBD1 (6 bases). V lost 3 bases, J lost 0 bases, and 11 bases lay in between. The CDR3 spans 15 residues. Germline assignment: CDR1 MGHRA and CDR2 YSYEKL. In DNA, the CDR3 is TGCGCCAGCAGCCACCAGGGACAAATGAACACTGAAGCTTTCTTT. This encodes CASSHQGQMNTEAFF.

The chain joins TRBV5-1 to TRBJ2-1, with no clear D. The germline V and J ends were trimmed by 3 bases and 8 bases, with 6 bases remaining between them. From germline, CDR1 is SGHRS and CDR2 YFSETQ. This CDR3 spans 11 amino acids. The CDR3 DNA follows: TGCGCCAGCAGCTCCGACCATGAGCAGTTCTTC. This gives the protein CASSSDHEQFF.

CDR3 DNA: TGTGCCAGCAGTTACCAACGGGGTTTGGAGAATTCACCCCTCCACTTT. This encodes CASSYQRGLENSPLHF. The genes are TRBV6-2 or TRBV6-3 and TRBJ1-6; D unresolved. Germline values: CDR1 MNHEY, CDR2 SVGEGT. There are 16 residues in the CDR3. V lost 2 bases to trimming and J lost 7 bases, with 15 bases between them.

This clone was observed once. This chain uses TRBV7-3 with TRBJ1-5; D gene unclear. V was shortened by 1 base and J by 6 bases, with 7 bases between the two germline ends. CDR1 is SGHTA, CDR2 FQGTGA, per germline. This CDR3 contains 13 residues. CDR3 sequence reads: CASSLSAGQPQHF. In DNA, the CDR3 is TGTGCCAGCAGCTTAAGCGCCGGTCAGCCCCAGCATTTT.

The chain uses TRBV3-1 (or the pseudogene TRBV3-2) and TRBJ1-1; TRBD1 matches at 7 bases. V lost 3 bases to trimming and J lost 4 bases; unmatched junction nucleotides: 5. The length of the CDR3 is 14 residues. Germline assignment: CDR1 LGHDT and CDR2 YNNKEL (reference sequence). In DNA, the CDR3 is TGTGCCAGCAGCCATCAACAGGGGATCACTGAAGCTTTCTTT. Translated: CASSHQQGITEAFF.

The chain has TRBV19 and TRBJ2-1, with D unresolved. V was cut by 6 bases and J by 5 bases, with 14 bases left in between. Germline CDR1 LNHDA, CDR2 SQIVND (reference sequence). The CDR3 has 14 amino acids. CDR3: CASRRDKWDNEQFF. The CDR3 coding sequence is TGTGCCAGTAGGAGAGACAAGTGGGACAATGAGCAGTTCTTC. Together with reference TRBV19 and TRBJ2-1, the CDR3 gives the full variable domain: DGGITQSPKYLFRKEGQNVTLSCEQNLNHDAMYWYRQDPGQGLRLIYYSQIVNDFQKGDIAEGYSVSREKKESFPLTVTSAQKNPTAFYLCASRRDKWDNEQFFGPGTRLTVL.

The V gene is TRBV7-9, the J gene TRBJ2-7; 10 nucleotides agree with TRBD2. The germline V gene encodes CDR1 SEHNR and CDR2 FQNEAQ (reference sequence). The V segment lost 3 bases and the J segment 0 bases; nucleotides outside the gene matches: 2. This CDR3 is built from 15 residues. CDR3 bases: TGTGCCAGCAGCTTTACTAGCGGGGCCTCCTACGAGCAGTACTTC. Translated: CASSFTSGASYEQYF.

The V and J genes are TRBV18 and TRBJ2-1; 10 bases match TRBD2. Germline assignment: CDR1 KGHSH and CDR2 LQKENI. This CDR3 contains 15 residues. The ends lost 2 bases at V and 6 bases at J; junction bases unmatched: 4. This chain's CDR3 is CASSPTSGAINEQFF. CDR3 sequence (DNA): TGTGCCAGCTCACCAACTAGCGGGGCCATCAATGAGCAGTTCTTC.

This chain links TRBV5-5 with TRBJ1-2; D not resolved. Per the germline V gene, CDR1 is SGHKS and CDR2 is YYEKEE (reference sequence). There are 14 residues in the CDR3. Trimming pared 4 bases from V and 4 bases from J, leaving 14 bases between. CDR3 residues: CASSPRTEGYGYTF. CDR3 bases: TGTGCCAGCAGCCCCCGGACGGAGGGCTATGGCTACACCTTC.

The J gene is TRBJ2-1, the V gene TRBV19; 7 nucleotides agree with TRBD1. Germline CDR1 and CDR2: LNHDA and SQIVND (reference sequence). After removal of 4 bases from V and 5 bases from J, the junction contained 5 bases not matched to a gene. CDR3 size: 14 residues. CDR3 DNA sequence: TGTGCCAGTAGTACCCGACAGGGTCACAATGAGCAGTTCTTC. Translating gives CASSTRQGHNEQFF.

The V call is TRBV2, the J call TRBJ1-3; D unclear. The germline V gene encodes CDR1 SNHLY and CDR2 FYNNEI. This CDR3 comprises 13 residues. V was trimmed by 1 base and J by 7 bases, leaving 8 bases between them. CDR3 sequence reads: CASSEDRRNTIYF. For the CDR3, the DNA is TGTGCCAGCAGTGAAGACCGACGGAACACCATATATTTT.

This clone has just one count. The chain couples TRBV5-1 to TRBJ2-2; no definite D call. The CDR3 length is 14 residues. The V end lost 0 bases, the J end lost 4 bases, and 7 bases lay between the germline ends. Germline CDR1 and CDR2: SGHRS and YFSETQ. The CDR3 spells CASSLGPPTGELFF. In DNA, the CDR3 is TGCGCCAGCAGCTTGGGACCGCCCACCGGGGAGCTGTTTTTT.